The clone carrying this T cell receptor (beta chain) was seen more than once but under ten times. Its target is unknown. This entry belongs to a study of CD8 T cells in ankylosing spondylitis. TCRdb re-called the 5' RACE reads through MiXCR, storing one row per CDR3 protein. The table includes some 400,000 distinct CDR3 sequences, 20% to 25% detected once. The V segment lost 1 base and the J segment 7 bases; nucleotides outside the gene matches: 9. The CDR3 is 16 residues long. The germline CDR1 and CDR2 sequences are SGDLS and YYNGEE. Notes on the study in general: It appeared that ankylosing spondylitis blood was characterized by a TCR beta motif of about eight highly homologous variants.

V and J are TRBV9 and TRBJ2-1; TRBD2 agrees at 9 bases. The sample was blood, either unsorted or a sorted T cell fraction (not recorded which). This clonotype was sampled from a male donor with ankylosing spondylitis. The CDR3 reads CASSVSGAGGPNEQFF. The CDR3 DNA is TGTGCCAGCAGCGTATCCGGGGCGGGAGGGCCTAATGAGCAGTTCTTC.